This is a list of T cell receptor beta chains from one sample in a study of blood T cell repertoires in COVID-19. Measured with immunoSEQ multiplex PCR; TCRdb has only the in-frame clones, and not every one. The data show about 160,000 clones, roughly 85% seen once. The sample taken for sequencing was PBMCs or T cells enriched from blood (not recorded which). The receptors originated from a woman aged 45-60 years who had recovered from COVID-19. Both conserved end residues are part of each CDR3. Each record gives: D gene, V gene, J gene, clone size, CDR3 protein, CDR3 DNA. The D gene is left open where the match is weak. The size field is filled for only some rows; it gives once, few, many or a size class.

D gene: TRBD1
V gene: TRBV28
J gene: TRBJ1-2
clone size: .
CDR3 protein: CASRKQGAQVYGYTF
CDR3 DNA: TGTGCCAGCAGGAAACAGGGGGCGCAGGTTTATGGCTACACCTTC

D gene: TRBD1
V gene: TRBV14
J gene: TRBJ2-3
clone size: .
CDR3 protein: CASSRRRTGAKDTQYF
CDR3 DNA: TGTGCCAGCAGCCGCCGCCGGACAGGGGCAAAAGATACGCAGTATTTT

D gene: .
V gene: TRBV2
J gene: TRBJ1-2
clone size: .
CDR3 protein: CASSRTDNYGYTF
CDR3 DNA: TGTGCCAGCAGTCGTACAGATAACTATGGCTACACCTTC

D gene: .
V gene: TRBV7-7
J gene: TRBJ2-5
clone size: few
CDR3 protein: CASSASGGGQETQYF
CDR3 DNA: TGTGCCAGCAGCGCCTCAGGTGGGGGGCAAGAGACCCAGTACTTC

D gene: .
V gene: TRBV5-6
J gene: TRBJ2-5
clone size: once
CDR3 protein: CASSDTRGETQYF
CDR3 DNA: TGTGCCAGCAGCGACACAAGAGGGGAGACCCAGTACTTC

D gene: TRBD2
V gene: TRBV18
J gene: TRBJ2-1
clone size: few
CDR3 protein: CASSPGLAGVSEQFF
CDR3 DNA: TGTGCCAGCTCACCTGGACTAGCGGGAGTGAGTGAGCAGTTCTTC

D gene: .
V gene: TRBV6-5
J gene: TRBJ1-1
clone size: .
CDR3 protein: CAGQASRNTEAFF
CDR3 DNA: TGTGCCGGCCAGGCGTCTCGGAACACTGAAGCTTTCTTT

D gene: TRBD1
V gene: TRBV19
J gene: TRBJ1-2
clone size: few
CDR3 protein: CASSGDSGARYGYTF
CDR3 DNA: TGTGCCAGTAGCGGGGACAGCGGTGCCCGCTATGGCTACACCTTC

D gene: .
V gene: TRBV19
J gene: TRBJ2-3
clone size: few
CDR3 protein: CASRAGAGDTQYF
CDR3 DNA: TGTGCCAGTAGGGCTGGGGCCGGAGATACGCAGTATTTT

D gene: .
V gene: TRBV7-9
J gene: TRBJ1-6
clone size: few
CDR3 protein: CASSSGYGIGPLHF
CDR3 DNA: TGTGCCAGCAGCTCGGGGTACGGGATAGGACCCCTCCACTTT

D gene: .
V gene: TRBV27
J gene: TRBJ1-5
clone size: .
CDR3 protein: CASSLSGGNQPQHF
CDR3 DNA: TGTGCCAGCAGTCTCTCAGGAGGGAATCAGCCCCAGCATTTT

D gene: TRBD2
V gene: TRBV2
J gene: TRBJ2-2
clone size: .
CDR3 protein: CALPSGSGTPGELFF
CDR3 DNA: TGTGCCCTACCTTCGGGTAGCGGGACTCCCGGGGAGCTGTTTTTT

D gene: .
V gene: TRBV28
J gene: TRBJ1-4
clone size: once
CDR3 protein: CASSGGQLGEKLFF
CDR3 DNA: TGTGCCAGCAGTGGAGGACAGTTAGGGGAAAAACTGTTTTTT

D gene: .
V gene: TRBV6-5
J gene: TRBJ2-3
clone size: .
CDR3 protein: CASNWQGTDTQYF
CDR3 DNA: TGTGCCAGCAATTGGCAGGGAACAGATACGCAGTATTTT

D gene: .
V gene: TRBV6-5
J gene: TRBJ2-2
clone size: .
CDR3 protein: CASSYQGYSSTGELFF
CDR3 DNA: TGTGCCAGCAGTTACCAGGGATATAGCAGCACCGGGGAGCTGTTTTTT

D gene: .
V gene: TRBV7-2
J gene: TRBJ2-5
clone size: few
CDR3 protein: CASSPQPPPETQYF
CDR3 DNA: TGTGCCAGCAGCCCACAGCCCCCGCCGGAGACCCAGTACTTC

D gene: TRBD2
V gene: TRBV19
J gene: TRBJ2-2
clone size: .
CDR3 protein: CASSMMSGDTGELFF
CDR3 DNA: TGTGCCAGTAGTATGATGAGCGGGGACACCGGGGAGCTGTTTTTT

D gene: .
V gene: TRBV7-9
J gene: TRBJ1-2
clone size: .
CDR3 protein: CASSARDTYYGYTF
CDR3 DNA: TGTGCCAGCAGCGCCCGGGACACATACTATGGCTACACCTTC

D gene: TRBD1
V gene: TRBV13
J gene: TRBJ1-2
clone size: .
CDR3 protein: CASSTAGGDNYGYTF
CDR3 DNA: TGTGCCAGCAGCACAGCAGGGGGCGACAACTATGGCTACACCTTC

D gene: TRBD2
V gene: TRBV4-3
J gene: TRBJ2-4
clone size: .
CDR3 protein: CASSQDPSGRANDIQYF
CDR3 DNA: TGCGCCAGCAGCCAAGATCCGAGCGGGAGGGCCAATGACATTCAGTACTTC

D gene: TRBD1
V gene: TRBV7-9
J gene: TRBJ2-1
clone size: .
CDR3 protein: CASSIHGTGYNEQFF
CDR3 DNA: TGTGCCAGCAGCATCCACGGGACAGGGTACAATGAGCAGTTCTTC

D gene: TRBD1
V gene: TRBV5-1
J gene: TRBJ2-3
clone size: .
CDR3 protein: CASSGGQGADTQYF
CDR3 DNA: TGCGCCAGCAGCGGCGGACAGGGCGCAGATACGCAGTATTTT

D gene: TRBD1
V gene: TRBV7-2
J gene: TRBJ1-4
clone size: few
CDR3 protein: CASSAGGDRRGKLFF
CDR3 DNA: TGTGCCAGCAGCGCAGGGGGGGACAGGAGGGGAAAACTGTTTTTT

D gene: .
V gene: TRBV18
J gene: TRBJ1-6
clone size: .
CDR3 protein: CASSPLNSPVTSPLHF
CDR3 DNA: TGTGCCAGCTCACCACTCAATAGCCCCGTCACGTCACCCCTCCACTTT

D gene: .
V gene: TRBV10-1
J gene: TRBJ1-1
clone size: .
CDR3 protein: CASRLGGTNTEAFF
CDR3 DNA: TGCGCCAGCAGGTTGGGGGGAACGAACACTGAAGCTTTCTTT

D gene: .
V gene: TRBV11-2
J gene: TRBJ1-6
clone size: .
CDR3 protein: CASSLGAQGQSPLHF
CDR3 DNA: TGTGCCAGCAGCTTAGGGGCACAGGGACAATCACCCCTCCACTTT

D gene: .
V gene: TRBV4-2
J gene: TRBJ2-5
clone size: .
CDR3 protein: CASSQEDRAETQYF
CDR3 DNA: TGTGCCAGCAGCCAAGAAGATCGCGCGGAGACCCAGTACTTC

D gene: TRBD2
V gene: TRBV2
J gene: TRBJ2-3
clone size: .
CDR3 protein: CASWRGGISDTQYF
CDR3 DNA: TGTGCCAGCTGGCGGGGGGGCATCTCAGATACGCAGTATTTT

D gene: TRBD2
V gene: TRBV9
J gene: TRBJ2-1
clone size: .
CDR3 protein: CASSVDLGAGGPSEQFF
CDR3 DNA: TGTGCCAGCAGCGTAGATTTGGGAGCGGGAGGGCCAAGTGAGCAGTTCTTC

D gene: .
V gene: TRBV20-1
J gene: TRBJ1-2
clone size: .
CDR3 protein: CSASDRGQNYGYTF
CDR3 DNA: TGCAGTGCTAGTGACCGAGGACAGAACTATGGCTACACCTTC

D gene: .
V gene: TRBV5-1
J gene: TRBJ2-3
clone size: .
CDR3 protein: CASSLEAGDTQYF
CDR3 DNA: TGCGCCAGCAGCTTGGAGGCGGGAGATACGCAGTATTTT

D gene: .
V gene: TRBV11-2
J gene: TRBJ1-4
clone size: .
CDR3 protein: CASSDGENEKLFF
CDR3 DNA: TGTGCCAGCAGCGACGGGGAGAATGAAAAACTGTTTTTT

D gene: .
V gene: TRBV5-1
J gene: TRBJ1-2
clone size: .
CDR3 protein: CASSLETVLYGYTF
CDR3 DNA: TGCGCCAGCAGCTTGGAGACAGTTTTGTATGGCTACACCTTC

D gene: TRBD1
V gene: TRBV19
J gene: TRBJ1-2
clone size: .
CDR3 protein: CASSIDQTGGDGYTF
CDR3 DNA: TGTGCCAGTAGTATAGACCAGACAGGGGGCGATGGCTACACCTTC

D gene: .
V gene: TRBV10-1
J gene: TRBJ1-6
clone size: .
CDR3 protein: CASRLGNRRGDSPLHF
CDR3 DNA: TGCGCCAGCCGTCTCGGGAACCGCCGGGGGGATTCACCCCTCCACTTT

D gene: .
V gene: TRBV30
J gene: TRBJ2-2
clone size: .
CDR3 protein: CAWSVGGPGELFF
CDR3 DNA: TGTGCCTGGAGTGTGGGGGGACCCGGGGAGCTGTTTTTT

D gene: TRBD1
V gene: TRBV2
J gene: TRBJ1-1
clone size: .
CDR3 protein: CASTTRWTGDTEAFF
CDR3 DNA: TGTGCCAGCACCACAAGGTGGACAGGGGACACTGAAGCTTTCTTT

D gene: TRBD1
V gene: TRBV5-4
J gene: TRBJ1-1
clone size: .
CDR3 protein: CASSSSAGGLLMNTEAFF
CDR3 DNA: TGTGCCAGCAGCTCTTCGGCAGGGGGTCTCTTGATGAACACTGAAGCTTTCTTT

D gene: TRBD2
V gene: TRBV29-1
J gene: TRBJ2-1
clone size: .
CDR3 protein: CSARTSGDYNEQFF
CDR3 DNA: TGCAGCGCTAGGACTAGCGGGGACTACAATGAGCAGTTCTTC

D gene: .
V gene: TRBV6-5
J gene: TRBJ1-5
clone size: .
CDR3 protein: CASRVATTQPQHF
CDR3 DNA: TGTGCCAGCAGGGTGGCCACTACTCAGCCCCAGCATTTT

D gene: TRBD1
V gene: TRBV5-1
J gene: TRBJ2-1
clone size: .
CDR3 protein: CASSLGQGGEQFF
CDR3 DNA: TGCGCCAGCAGCTTGGGACAGGGTGGTGAGCAGTTCTTC

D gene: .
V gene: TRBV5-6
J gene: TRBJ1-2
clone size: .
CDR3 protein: CASSLAWSTRGYTF
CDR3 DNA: TGTGCCAGCAGCTTGGCCTGGTCTACTAGGGGCTACACCTTC

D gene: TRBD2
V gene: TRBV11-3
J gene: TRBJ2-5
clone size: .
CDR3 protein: CASSLDLGGETQYF
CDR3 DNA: TGTGCCAGCAGCTTAGATCTCGGGGGGGAGACCCAGTACTTC

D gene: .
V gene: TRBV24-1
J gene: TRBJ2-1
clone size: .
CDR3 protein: CATSDSRTIHNEQFF
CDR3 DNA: TGTGCCACCAGTGACTCCAGGACTATCCACAATGAGCAGTTCTTC

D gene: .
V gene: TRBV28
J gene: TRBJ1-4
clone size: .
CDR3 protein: CASSPAPQGEKLFF
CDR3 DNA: TGTGCCAGCAGCCCGGCTCCTCAGGGGGAAAAACTGTTTTTT

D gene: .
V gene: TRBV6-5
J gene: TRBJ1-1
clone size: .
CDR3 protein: CASSYLQGPPHTEAFF
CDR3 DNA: TGTGCCAGCAGTTACTTACAGGGCCCTCCTCACACTGAAGCTTTCTTT

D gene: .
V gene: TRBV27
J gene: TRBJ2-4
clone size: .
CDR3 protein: CASSPSVAKNIQYF
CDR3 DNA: TGTGCCAGCAGCCCGTCAGTAGCCAAAAACATTCAGTACTTC

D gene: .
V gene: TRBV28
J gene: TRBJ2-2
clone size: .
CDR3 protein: CASSLSTQGSGELFF
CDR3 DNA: TGTGCCAGCAGTTTATCCACTCAGGGATCCGGGGAGCTGTTTTTT

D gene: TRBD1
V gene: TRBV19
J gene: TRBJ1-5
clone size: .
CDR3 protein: CASSIRQGVNNQPQHF
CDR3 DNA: TGTGCCAGTAGTATCCGGCAGGGGGTAAACAATCAGCCCCAGCATTTT

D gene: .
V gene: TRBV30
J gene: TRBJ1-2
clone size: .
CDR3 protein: CAWSVAGLNYGYTF
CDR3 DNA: TGTGCCTGGAGTGTAGCAGGGTTAAACTATGGCTACACCTTC